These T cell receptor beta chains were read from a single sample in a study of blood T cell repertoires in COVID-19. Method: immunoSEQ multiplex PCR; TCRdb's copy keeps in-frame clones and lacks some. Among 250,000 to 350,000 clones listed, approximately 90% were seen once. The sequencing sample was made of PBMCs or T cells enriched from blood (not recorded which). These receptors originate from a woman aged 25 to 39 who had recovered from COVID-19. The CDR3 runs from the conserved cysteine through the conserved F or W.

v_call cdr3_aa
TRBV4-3 CASSPGAAAGEKLFF
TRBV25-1 CASSDPVRWYGYTF
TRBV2 CASSETVGYTF
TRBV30 CAWSVWPNTEAFF
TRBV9 CASSVVDTGGTDTQYF
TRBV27 CASSPNTLNTEAFF
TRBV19 CASSKETGVRNTEAFF
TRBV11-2 CASRPIPGHTLGEQFF
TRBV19 CASSISTGTGQETQYF
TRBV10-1 CASSDERGPTDTQYF
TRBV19 CAVSLNPYNEQFF
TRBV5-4 CASSDPPASGIQETQYF
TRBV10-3 CAISEPLRAEAFF
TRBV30 CAWSLTGGLETQYF
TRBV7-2 CASSFGAGGNEKLFF
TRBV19 CASIQGANGYTF
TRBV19 CASGWGGGSDTQYF
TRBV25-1 CASQRQGARSSPLHF
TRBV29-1 CSVEQGAGWAFF
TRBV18 CASSPRRGISEAFF
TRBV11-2 CASSLVRASGEALHF
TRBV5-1 CASSQTSGGGHGELFF
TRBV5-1 CASSFSGAYNEQFF
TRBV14 CASSQTSPGQGLSYEQYF
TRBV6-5 CASGGGPISTEAFF
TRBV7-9 CASSLETGAYEQYF
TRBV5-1 CASSLETDSKKLFF
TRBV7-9 CASSESPGKSSYEQYF
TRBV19 CASSIGDTGYTF
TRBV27 CASRTSGGLSYEQYF
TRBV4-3 CASSQEVGGGAIEQFF
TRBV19 CASSISGQGNQPQHF
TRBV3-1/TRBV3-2 CASSQDTGGHQPQHF
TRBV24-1 CATRAGMNTEAFF
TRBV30 CAWSPPGQHNQPQHF
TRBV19 CASSEWGTGGKLFF
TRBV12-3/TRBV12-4 CASTAGWTEAFF
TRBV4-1 CASSNRGVGAGNEQFF
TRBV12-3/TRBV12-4 CASSDSLYEQYF
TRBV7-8 CASSSRETLAGQPQHF
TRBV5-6 CASSLQGTGPEQYF
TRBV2 CASSTTREGGIRVDGYTF